These 32 T cell receptor beta chains came from one sample sequenced in a study of T cell repertoires in cytomegalovirus infection. MiXCR was run by TCRdb on the reads, yielding one entry per CDR3 protein. Of under 250,000 distinct CDR3 sequences listed, roughly an eighth are singletons. The specimen sequenced was PBMCs. These receptors were obtained from a human donor in good health (CMV status not recorded). Some clones in this sample may be carry-over from other donors' samples.

J is TRBJ1-1 and V is TRBV3-1; D unresolved. This CDR3 has 15 residues. The V gene lost 1 base and the J gene lost 0 bases, with 9 bases spanning the gap. Germline V CDR1 and CDR2: LGHDT, YNNKEL (reference sequence). The CDR3 sequence is CASSQGVGMNTEAFF. DNA of the CDR3: TGTGCCAGCAGCCAAGGAGTCGGGATGAACACTGAAGCTTTCTTT.

V is TRBV12-3 or TRBV12-4 and J is TRBJ1-2; weak D call: TRBD1 (5 bases). Trimming left V 5 bases short and J 7 bases short, with 14 bases between. The CDR3 is 13 residues long. The CDR3 DNA is TGTGCCAGCAGTCTCGACAGTCAAGCTGGCTACACCTTC. Protein product: CASSLDSQAGYTF.

This clonotype was seen only a few times. This sequence joins TRBV29-1 and TRBJ2-7, with TRBD1 matching over 8 bases. Trimming removed 5 bases from V and 3 bases from J; junction bases left unmatched: 6. From germline, CDR1 is SQVTM and CDR2 ANQGSEA. CDR3 length: 13 residues. The CDR3 region is CSVRAGGGYEQYF. The CDR3 nucleotides are TGCAGCGTTCGGGCAGGGGGCGGCTACGAGCAGTACTTC.

The chain joins TRBV9 to TRBJ1-2; 10 bases match TRBD1. This CDR3 has 15 residues. Germline CDR1 reads SGDLS; CDR2 reads YYNGEE. J lost 7 bases, V lost 3 bases, and 9 bases had no gene match. CDR3 coding DNA: TGTGCCAGCAGCGCGACCGGGACAGGGGCTGTTGGCTACACCTTC. Translated: CASSATGTGAVGYTF.

The V gene is TRBV10-3, the J gene TRBJ2-1; D is possibly TRBD1 (6 bases). The germline V and J ends were trimmed by 4 bases and 8 bases, with 18 bases remaining between them. Germline V CDR1 and CDR2: ENHRY, SYGVKD. The CDR3 runs to 15 residues. In DNA form, the CDR3 reads TGTGCCATCAGTGCCCGACTGAGCAGGGGCGATGAGCAGTTCTTC. Translation: CAISARLSRGDEQFF.

This clonotype came up a few times. The chain recombines TRBV20-1 with TRBJ2-5; D call uncertain. Per germline, CDR1 DFQATT and CDR2 SNEGSKA (reference sequence). The ends were cut back, 6 bases at V and 1 base at J, with 12 bases in the middle. This CDR3 is 13 amino acids long. The CDR3 DNA reads as TGCAGTGCCCCCGACATGATCCAAGAGACCCAGTACTTC. This translates into CSAPDMIQETQYF.

This clonotype has ten or more counts. This sequence joins TRBV7-3 and TRBJ2-5; D is possibly TRBD1 (5 bases). The CDR3 has 13 amino acids. Trimming took 5 bases from V and 5 from J, leaving 12 bases between them. The V gene's germline CDR1 is SGHTA and CDR2 FQGTGA. The CDR3 DNA reads as TGTGCCAGCAGCCCCGGCCCAGGGGAGACCCAGTACTTC. Protein product: CASSPGPGETQYF.

V gene TRBV11-2 combines with J gene TRBJ2-2; 14 bases line up with TRBD2. The CDR3 totals 16 residues. Germline V gene lookup returns CDR1 SGHAT and CDR2 FQNNGV. Trimming at V came to 5 bases and at J to 5 bases, leaving 4 bases not matched to a gene. CDR3 DNA sequence: TGTGCCAGCAGCCCGACTAGCGGGGGGGCAACCGGGGAGCTGTTTTTT. Amino acids: CASSPTSGGATGELFF.

This clonotype has more than one count but fewer than ten. V and J are TRBV25-1 and TRBJ1-1; possibly TRBD1 for D (5 bases). The germline V gene encodes CDR1 MGHDK and CDR2 SYGVNS. The V end was cut by 8 bases, the J end by 5 bases, with 15 bases between. The CDR3 totals 13 residues. CDR3 loop: CASGFAGGTEAFF. CDR3 nucleotide sequence: TGTGCCAGCGGGTTTGCGGGGGGAACTGAAGCTTTCTTT.

The J gene is TRBJ1-1, the V gene TRBV20-1, with 7 bases lining up with TRBD1. CDR1 and CDR2 from the germline V gene are DFQATT and SNEGSKA (reference sequence). V was clipped by 3 bases and J by 3 bases; unmatched bases: 7. This CDR3 contains 14 residues. The CDR3 loop is CSASAGGLDTEAFF. In DNA, the CDR3 is TGCAGTGCTAGCGCAGGGGGTTTGGACACTGAAGCTTTCTTT.

With respect to this clonotype: At one boundary the junction diverges from the germline segment, which might be a read error. The rearrangement uses TRBV20-1 and TRBJ2-2; a weak D match, TRBD1 (6 bases). The CDR3 sequence is 15 residues long. CDR1 and CDR2 from the germline V gene are DFQATT and SNEGSKA (reference sequence). Here the CDR3 reads CSARDGQRGTGKLFF. As DNA, the CDR3 is TGCAGTGCTAGAGACGGACAGCGAGGTACCGGGAAGCTGTTTTTT.

This clonotype was recorded a few times. The chain links TRBV29-1 to TRBJ1-2; TRBD1 aligns across 7 bases. This CDR3 contains 15 residues. Germline V gene sequence: CDR1 SQVTM, CDR2 ANQGSEA. J gave up 4 bases and V 7 bases, and 15 bases lay outside the gene matches. The CDR3 spells CSGRTDRTKGYGYTF. DNA of the CDR3: TGCAGCGGACGGACGGACAGGACCAAGGGCTATGGCTACACCTTC.

There are many counts of this clonotype. The J gene is TRBJ2-7, the V gene TRBV6-2 or TRBV6-3; tentatively, D is TRBD1 or TRBD2 (5 bases each). This CDR3 contains 14 residues. CDR1 is MNHEY, CDR2 SVGEGT, per germline. The ends were cut back, 0 bases at V and 7 bases at J, with 13 bases in the middle. The CDR3 sequence is CASSYSTGPGEQYF. The CDR3 nucleotides read TGTGCCAGCAGTTACTCGACGGGGCCCGGAGAGCAGTACTTC.

In this sample, this clonotype turned up many times. The chain carries TRBV7-9 and TRBJ1-2; D not resolved. The CDR3 is made up of 12 amino acids. Per the germline V gene, CDR1 is SEHNR and CDR2 is FQNEAQ (reference sequence). V was pared by 5 bases and J by 8 bases, with 12 bases between. For the CDR3, the DNA is TGTGCCAGCAGCGACTTCGCCACCGGCTACACCTTC. It specifies CASSDFATGYTF.

Many counts were recorded for this clonotype. The V call is TRBV7-2, the J call TRBJ1-3, with 8 bases lining up with TRBD1. Germline assignment: CDR1 SGHTA and CDR2 FQGNSA. The CDR3 is made up of 14 amino acids. J gave up 4 bases and V 6 bases, and 5 bases lay outside the gene matches. The CDR3 reads CASSPGGSGNTIYF. The CDR3 bases are TGTGCCAGCAGTCCAGGGGGCTCAGGAAACACCATATATTTT.

Only a few counts were recorded for this clonotype. The CDR3 region has the DNA TGCAGTGCTAGTCGAAGCGGGACACCTGCCTACGAGCAGTACTTC. Translation gives CSASRSGTPAYEQYF. The chain uses TRBV20-1 and TRBJ2-7, with D perhaps matching TRBD2 (7 bases). From germline, CDR1 is DFQATT and CDR2 SNEGSKA (reference sequence). V lost 3 bases to trimming and J lost 2 bases, with 17 bases between them. This CDR3 spans 15 amino acids.

The chain is built from TRBV5-1 and TRBJ1-1, with D perhaps TRBD1 (5 bases). Trimming shortened V by 0 bases and J by 5 bases, and 11 bases separated the two germline ends. Germline V gene sequence: CDR1 SGHRS, CDR2 YFSETQ. CDR3 length: 14 residues. The CDR3 DNA reads as TGCGCCAGCAGCTTGGAGTCGGGGACGACTGAAGCTTTCTTT. Its protein product is CASSLESGTTEAFF.

The sample holds many counts of this clonotype. The rearrangement joins TRBV7-2 to TRBJ2-3; D remains ambiguous. The CDR3 loop spans 14 amino acids. Germline assignment: CDR1 SGHTA and CDR2 FQGNSA. Trimming removed 1 base from V and 1 base from J, with 6 bases in between. The chain's CDR3 is CASSLEPRTDTQYF. The CDR3 coding sequence is TGTGCCAGCAGCTTAGAACCCCGCACAGATACGCAGTATTTT.

The chain recombines TRBV28 with TRBJ2-4; D is ambiguous. CDR3 length: 12 residues. The V gene lost 3 bases and the J gene lost 12 bases, with 12 bases spanning the gap. CDR1 and CDR2 (germline): MDHEN, SYDVKM. As DNA, the CDR3 is TGTGCCAGCAGTTTCTCCCTGGCGCATCAGTACTTC. Translated, it gives CASSFSLAHQYF.

V gene TRBV4-3 combines with J gene TRBJ1-2, with D perhaps TRBD1 (5 bases). V lost 0 bases and J 4 bases, leaving 12 bases between the germline ends. Germline V gives CDR1 LGHNA, CDR2 YSLEER. This CDR3 has 15 residues. The CDR3 nucleotides are TGCGCCAGCAGCCAAGAGCGGGACGGATTCTATGGCTACACCTTC. Translated, it gives CASSQERDGFYGYTF.

As to this clonotype: A clone one base away is much larger, so this may be a read error. J is TRBJ2-2 and V is TRBV28; D tentatively fits TRBD1 or TRBD2 (5 bases each). V was cut by 9 bases and J by 5 bases, with 19 bases left in between. CDR1 MDHEN and CDR2 SYDVKM come from the germline V gene. This CDR3 has 15 residues. In DNA form, the CDR3 reads TGTGCCAGTACTTGGCAGGGATGGGGGACCGGGGAGCTGTTTTTT. It specifies CASTWQGWGTGELFF.

This clonotype came up a few times. This sequence joins TRBV2 and TRBJ1-4, with 7 bases identical to TRBD1. CDR3 length: 16 amino acids. Germline V gene data show CDR1 as SNHLY and CDR2 as FYNNEI. The V segment lost 4 bases and the J segment 8 bases; nucleotides outside the gene matches: 13. CDR3 region: CASSVYRQGDGEKLFF. CDR3 coding DNA: TGTGCCAGCAGTGTATACCGACAGGGTGATGGCGAAAAACTGTTTTTT.

This clonotype was counted at least ten times. The V and J genes are TRBV7-2 and TRBJ1-6; D is uncertain. The CDR3 consists of 15 residues. V lost 3 bases and J 10 bases, leaving 16 bases between the germline ends. CDR1 and CDR2 (germline): SGHTA, FQGNSA. This chain's CDR3 is CASSFLGSGESPLHF. The CDR3 DNA reads TGTGCCAGCAGCTTCCTAGGGAGCGGCGAATCACCCCTCCACTTT.

In its sample, this clonotype was seen many times. This chain connects TRBV12-3 or TRBV12-4 to TRBJ1-5; no firm D call. The CDR3 contains 14 residues. V dropped 2 bases and J dropped 7 bases, with 12 bases sitting between them. The CDR3 loop reads CASSLSGSGQPQHF. The CDR3 DNA reads as TGTGCCAGCAGTTTATCTGGGTCGGGGCAGCCCCAGCATTTT.

This clonotype was picked up many times. This chain links TRBV7-6 with TRBJ2-7; 11 nucleotides agree with TRBD1. CDR3 length: 14 amino acids. V was pared by 5 bases and J by 7 bases, with 7 bases of the junction left unmatched. The germline V gene has CDR1 SGHVS and CDR2 FNYEAQ. CDR3 residues: CASSPRTGGTEQYF. CDR3 DNA: TGTGCCAGCAGCCCTCGGACAGGGGGCACAGAGCAGTACTTC.

This clonotype occurred many times. The genes are TRBV7-2 and TRBJ1-2; D uncertain. Germline V gene data show CDR1 as SGHTA and CDR2 as FQGNSA. V was trimmed by 3 bases and J by 8 bases, leaving 19 bases between them. This CDR3 has 15 amino acids. CDR3 region: CASSFRWNWAGGYTF. The CDR3 nucleotides are TGTGCCAGCAGCTTCCGTTGGAACTGGGCGGGAGGCTACACCTTC. The whole variable domain, remainder taken from reference TRBV7-2 and TRBJ1-2, is GAGVSQSPSNKVTEKGKDVELRCDPISGHTALYWYRQSLGQGLEFLIYFQGNSAPDKSGLPSDRFSAERTGGSVSTLTIQRTQQEDSAVYLCASSFRWNWAGGYTFGSGTRLTVV.

The V and J genes are TRBV10-3 and TRBJ2-7, with D possibly being TRBD1 or TRBD2 (5 bases each). CDR1 is ENHRY, CDR2 SYGVKD, per germline. With 0 bases removed from V and 7 bases from J, the gap between germline ends came to 10 bases. CDR3 size: 13 residues. CDR3 DNA: TGTGCCATCAGTGAGTCGGGACGGGAAGAGCAGTACTTC. This encodes CAISESGREEQYF.

A few counts support this clonotype. V is TRBV11-2 and J is TRBJ2-1, with 9 bases identical to TRBD1. CDR1 is SGHAT and CDR2 is FQNNGV in the germline V gene. The CDR3 covers 15 residues. Losses at the gene ends were 3 bases for V and 7 bases for J; bases not matched to a gene: 7. The CDR3: CASSFGDRARNEQFF. CDR3 sequence (DNA): TGTGCCAGCAGCTTCGGGGACAGGGCACGGAATGAGCAGTTCTTC.

This clonotype appeared many times. V gene TRBV7-2 combines with J gene TRBJ2-7; tentatively, D is TRBD2 (6 bases). Germline V gene data show CDR1 as SGHTA and CDR2 as FQGNSA. Trimming took off 1 base at V and 2 bases at J, with 12 bases between the two ends. This CDR3 region has 15 residues. CDR3 sequence reads: CASSLDGSAAYEQYF. As DNA, the CDR3 is TGTGCCAGCAGCTTAGACGGGAGCGCAGCCTACGAGCAGTACTTC.

This clonotype appeared many times. This chain connects TRBV7-2 to TRBJ1-6, with D possibly being TRBD1 (6 bases). Germline V gene lookup returns CDR1 SGHTA and CDR2 FQGNSA. CDR3 length: 15 amino acids. With 5 bases removed from V and 9 bases from J, the gap between germline ends came to 17 bases. The CDR3 sequence is CASSPASGGSSPLHF. Written as DNA, the CDR3 is TGTGCCAGCAGCCCAGCCTCCGGGGGCAGTTCACCCCTCCACTTT.

The sample holds a few counts of this clonotype. This chain uses TRBV4-1 with TRBJ1-4; possible D gene TRBD1, 5 bases. CDR1 is MGHRA, CDR2 YSYEKL, per germline. Trimming pared 1 base from V and 4 bases from J, leaving 10 bases between. The CDR3 runs to 15 residues. This CDR3 is CASSQADSFNEKLFF. The CDR3 coding sequence is TGCGCCAGCAGCCAAGCCGACAGTTTTAATGAAAAACTGTTTTTT.

Regarding this clonotype: Just one base apart from a much larger clone, this may be a read error. The gene calls are TRBV11-2 and TRBJ2-7; D is possibly TRBD2 (6 bases). The CDR3 has 17 amino acids. Germline CDR1 SGHAT, CDR2 FQNNGV. Trimming removed 5 bases at V and 5 bases at J, with 25 bases between. The CDR3: CASSPRGSGLLRNEQYF. Written as DNA, the CDR3 is TGTGCCAGCAGCCCCCGGGGGAGTGGTCTCCTAAGGAACGAGCAGTACTTC.